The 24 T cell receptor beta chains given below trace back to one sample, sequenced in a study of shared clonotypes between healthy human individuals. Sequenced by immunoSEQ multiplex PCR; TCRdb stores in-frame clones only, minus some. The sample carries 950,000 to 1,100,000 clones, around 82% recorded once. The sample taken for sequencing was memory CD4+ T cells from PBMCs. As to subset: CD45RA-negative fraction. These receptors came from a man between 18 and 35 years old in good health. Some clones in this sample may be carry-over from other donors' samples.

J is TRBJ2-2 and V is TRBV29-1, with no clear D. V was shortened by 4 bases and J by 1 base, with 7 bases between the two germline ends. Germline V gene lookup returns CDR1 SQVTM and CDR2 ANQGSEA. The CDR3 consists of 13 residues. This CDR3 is CSVAKGNTGELFF. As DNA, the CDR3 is TGCAGCGTTGCCAAAGGGAACACCGGGGAGCTGTTTTTT.

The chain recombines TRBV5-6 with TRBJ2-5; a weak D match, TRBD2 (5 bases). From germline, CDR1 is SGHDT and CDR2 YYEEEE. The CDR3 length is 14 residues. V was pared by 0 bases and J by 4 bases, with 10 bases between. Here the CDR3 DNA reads TGTGCCAGCAGCTTGGAGGCGGGTATAGAGACCCAGTACTTC. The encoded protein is CASSLEAGIETQYF.

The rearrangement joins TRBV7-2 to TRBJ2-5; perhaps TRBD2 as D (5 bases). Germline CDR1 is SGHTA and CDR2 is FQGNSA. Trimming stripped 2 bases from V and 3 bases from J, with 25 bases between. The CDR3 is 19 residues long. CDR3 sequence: CASSLSIRVVQNGKETQYF. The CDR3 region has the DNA TGTGCCAGCAGCTTAAGTATACGAGTGGTGCAGAACGGGAAAGAGACCCAGTACTTC.

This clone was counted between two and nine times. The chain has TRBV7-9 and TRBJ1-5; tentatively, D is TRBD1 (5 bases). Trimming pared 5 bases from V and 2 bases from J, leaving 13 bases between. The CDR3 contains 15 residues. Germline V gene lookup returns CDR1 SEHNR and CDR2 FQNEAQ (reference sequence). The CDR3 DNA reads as TGTGCCAGCAGCAAGGACCGAGGGGGCAATCAGCCCCAGCATTTT. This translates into CASSKDRGGNQPQHF.

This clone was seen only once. CDR3 DNA sequence: TGTGCCAGCAGCTGGACGGGAAACACCGGGGAGCTGTTTTTT. It is translated as CASSWTGNTGELFF. The chain carries TRBV7-9 and TRBJ2-2; D perhaps matches TRBD2 (5 bases). With 4 bases removed from V and 2 bases from J, the gap between germline ends came to 8 bases. Germline values: CDR1 SEHNR, CDR2 FQNEAQ (reference sequence). The CDR3 has 14 amino acids. Based on the CDR3 plus reference TRBV7-9 and TRBJ2-2, the full variable domain is DTGVSQNPRHKITKRGQNVTFRCDPISEHNRLYWYRQTLGQGPEFLTYFQNEAQLEKSRLLSDRFSAERPKGSFSTLEIQRTEQGDSAMYLCASSWTGNTGELFFGEGSRLTVL.

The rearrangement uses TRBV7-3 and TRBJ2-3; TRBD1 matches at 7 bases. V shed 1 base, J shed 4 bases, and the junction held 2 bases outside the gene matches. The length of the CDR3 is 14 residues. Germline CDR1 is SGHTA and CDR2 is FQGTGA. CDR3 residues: CASSLNQGADTQYF. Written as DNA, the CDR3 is TGTGCCAGCAGCTTAAACCAGGGGGCAGATACGCAGTATTTT.

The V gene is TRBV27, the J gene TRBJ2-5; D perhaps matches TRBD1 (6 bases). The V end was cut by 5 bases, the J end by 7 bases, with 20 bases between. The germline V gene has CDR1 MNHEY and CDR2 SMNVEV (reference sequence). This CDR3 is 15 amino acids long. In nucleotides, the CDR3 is TGTGCCAGCAGTGACAGGACTCCCATAATCGGGACCCAGTACTTC. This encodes CASSDRTPIIGTQYF.

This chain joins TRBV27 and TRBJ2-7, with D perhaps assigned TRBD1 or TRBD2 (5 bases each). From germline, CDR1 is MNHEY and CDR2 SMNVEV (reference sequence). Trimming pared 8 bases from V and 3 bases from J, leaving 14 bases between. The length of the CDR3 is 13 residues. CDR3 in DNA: TGTGCCAGCGGGAGTGACAGAAACTACGAGCAGTACTTC. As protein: CASGSDRNYEQYF.

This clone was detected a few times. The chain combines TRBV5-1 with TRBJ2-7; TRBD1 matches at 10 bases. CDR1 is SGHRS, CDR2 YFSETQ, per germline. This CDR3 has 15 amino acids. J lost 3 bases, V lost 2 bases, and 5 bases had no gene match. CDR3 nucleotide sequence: TGCGCCAGCAGCTTCGGACAGGGGGAACGCTACGAGCAGTACTTC. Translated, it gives CASSFGQGERYEQYF.

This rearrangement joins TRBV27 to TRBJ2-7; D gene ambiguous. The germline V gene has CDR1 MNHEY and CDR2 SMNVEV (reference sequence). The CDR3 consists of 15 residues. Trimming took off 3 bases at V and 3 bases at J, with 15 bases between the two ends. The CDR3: CASSFPGGGVYEQYF. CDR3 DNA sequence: TGTGCCAGCAGTTTCCCGGGCGGTGGAGTCTACGAGCAGTACTTC.

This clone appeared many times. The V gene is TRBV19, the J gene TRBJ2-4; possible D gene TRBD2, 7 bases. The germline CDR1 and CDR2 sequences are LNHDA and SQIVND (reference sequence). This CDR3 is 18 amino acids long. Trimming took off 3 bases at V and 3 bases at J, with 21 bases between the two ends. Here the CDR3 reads CASSMGRGTGRGKNIQYF. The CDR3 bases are TGTGCCAGTAGTATGGGGCGGGGTACAGGGAGGGGCAAAAACATTCAGTACTTC.

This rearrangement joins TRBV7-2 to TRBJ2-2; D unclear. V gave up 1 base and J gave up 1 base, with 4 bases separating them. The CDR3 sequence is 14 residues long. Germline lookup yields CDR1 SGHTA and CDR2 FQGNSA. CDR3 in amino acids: CASSLGRNTGELFF. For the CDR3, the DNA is TGTGCCAGCAGCTTAGGGCGGAACACCGGGGAGCTGTTTTTT. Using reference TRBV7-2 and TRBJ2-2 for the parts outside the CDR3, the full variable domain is GAGVSQSPSNKVTEKGKDVELRCDPISGHTALYWYRQSLGQGLEFLIYFQGNSAPDKSGLPSDRFSAERTGGSVSTLTIQRTQQEDSAVYLCASSLGRNTGELFFGEGSRLTVL.

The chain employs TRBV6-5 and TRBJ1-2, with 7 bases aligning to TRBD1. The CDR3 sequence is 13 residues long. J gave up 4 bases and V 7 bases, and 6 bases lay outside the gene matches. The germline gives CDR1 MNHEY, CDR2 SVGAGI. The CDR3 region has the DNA TGTGCCAGCAAACGGGACAGCTTCTATGGCTACACCTTC. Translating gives CASKRDSFYGYTF.

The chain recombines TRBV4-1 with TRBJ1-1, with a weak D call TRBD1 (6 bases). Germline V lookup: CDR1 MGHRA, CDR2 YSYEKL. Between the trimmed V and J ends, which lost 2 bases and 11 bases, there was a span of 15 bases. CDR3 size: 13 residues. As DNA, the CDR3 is TGCGCCAGCAGCCAATGGGACACAGACGTGGCTTTCTTT. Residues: CASSQWDTDVAFF.

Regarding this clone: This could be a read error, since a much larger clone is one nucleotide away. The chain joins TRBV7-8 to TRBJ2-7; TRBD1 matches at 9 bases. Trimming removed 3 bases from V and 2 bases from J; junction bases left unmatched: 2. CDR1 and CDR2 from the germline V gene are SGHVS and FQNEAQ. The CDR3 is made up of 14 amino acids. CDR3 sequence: CASSFGTGTYEQYF. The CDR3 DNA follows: TGTGCCAGCAGCTTTGGGACAGGGACCTACGAGCAGTACTTC.

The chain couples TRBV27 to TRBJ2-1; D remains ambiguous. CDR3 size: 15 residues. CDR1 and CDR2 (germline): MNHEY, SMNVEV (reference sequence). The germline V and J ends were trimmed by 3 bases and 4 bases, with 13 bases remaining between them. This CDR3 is CASSLYSPIYNEQFF. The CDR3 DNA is TGTGCCAGCAGTTTGTACAGTCCTATTTACAATGAGCAGTTCTTC.

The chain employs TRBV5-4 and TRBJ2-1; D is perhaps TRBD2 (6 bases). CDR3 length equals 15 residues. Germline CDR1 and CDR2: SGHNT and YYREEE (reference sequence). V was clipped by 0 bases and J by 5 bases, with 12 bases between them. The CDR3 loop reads CASSLGRPGDNEQFF. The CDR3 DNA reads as TGTGCCAGCAGCTTGGGCAGGCCGGGAGACAATGAGCAGTTCTTC.

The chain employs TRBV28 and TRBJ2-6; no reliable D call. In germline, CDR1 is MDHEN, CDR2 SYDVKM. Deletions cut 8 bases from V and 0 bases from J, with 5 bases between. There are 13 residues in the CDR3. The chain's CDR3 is CASHGSGANVLTF. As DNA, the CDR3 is TGTGCCAGCCACGGCTCTGGGGCCAACGTCCTGACTTTC.

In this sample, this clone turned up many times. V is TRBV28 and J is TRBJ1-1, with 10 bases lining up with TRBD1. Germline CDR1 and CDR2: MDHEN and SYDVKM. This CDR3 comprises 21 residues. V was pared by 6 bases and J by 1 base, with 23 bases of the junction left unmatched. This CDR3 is CASRVPGQGNTVSYSNTEAFF. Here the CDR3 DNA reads TGTGCCAGCAGGGTTCCGGGACAGGGGAACACGGTCTCCTATTCGAACACTGAAGCTTTCTTT. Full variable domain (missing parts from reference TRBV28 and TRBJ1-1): DVKVTQSSRYLVKRTGEKVFLECVQDMDHENMFWYRQDPGLGLRLIYFSYDVKMKEKGDIPEGYSVSREKKERFSLILESASTNQTSMYLCASRVPGQGNTVSYSNTEAFFGQGTRLTVV.

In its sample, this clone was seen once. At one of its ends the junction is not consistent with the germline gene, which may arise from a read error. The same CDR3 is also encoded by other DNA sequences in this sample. The CDR3 DNA reads TGTGCCAGCAGCGAAGGCTCCTACGAGCAGTACTTC. This encodes CASSEGSYEQYF. V and J are TRBV6-1 and TRBJ2-7; D not certain. The CDR3 loop spans 12 amino acids. Per germline, CDR1 MNHNS and CDR2 SASEGT.

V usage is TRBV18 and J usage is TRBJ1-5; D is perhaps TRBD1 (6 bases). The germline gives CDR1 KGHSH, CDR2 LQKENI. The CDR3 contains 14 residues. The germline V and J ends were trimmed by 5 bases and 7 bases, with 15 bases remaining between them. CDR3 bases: TGTGCCAGCTCAAAAAACAGGGAACTCCAGCCCCAGCATTTT. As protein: CASSKNRELQPQHF.

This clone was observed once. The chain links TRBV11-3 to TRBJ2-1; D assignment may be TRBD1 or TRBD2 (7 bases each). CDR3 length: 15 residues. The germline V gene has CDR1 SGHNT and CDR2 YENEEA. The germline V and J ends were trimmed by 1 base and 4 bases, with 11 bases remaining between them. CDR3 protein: CASSLGQGGYNEQFF. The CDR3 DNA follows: TGTGCCAGCAGCTTAGGACAGGGAGGGTACAATGAGCAGTTCTTC.

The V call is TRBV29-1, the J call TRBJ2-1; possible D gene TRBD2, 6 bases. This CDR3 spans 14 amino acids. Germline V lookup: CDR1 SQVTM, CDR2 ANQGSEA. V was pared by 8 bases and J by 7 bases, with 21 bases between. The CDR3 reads CSSPRSGVANEQFF. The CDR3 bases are TGCAGCAGCCCCCGGTCGGGAGTTGCGAATGAGCAGTTCTTC.

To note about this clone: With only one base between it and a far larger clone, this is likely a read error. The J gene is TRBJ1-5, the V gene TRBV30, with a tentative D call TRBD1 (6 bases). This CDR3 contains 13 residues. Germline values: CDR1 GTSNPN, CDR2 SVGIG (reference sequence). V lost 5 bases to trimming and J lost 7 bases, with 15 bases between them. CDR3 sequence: CAWRLGGRQPQHF. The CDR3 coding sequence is TGTGCCTGGCGTTTAGGGGGTCGGCAGCCCCAGCATTTT.